These T cell receptor beta chains were read from a single sample in a study of metastatic and nonmetastatic thyroid tumors. TCRdb re-called clones from the PCR reads using MiXCR. This table holds tens of thousands of clones, about 25% found once. The source material was blood. The receptors stem from a male donor with papillary thyroid cancer or a benign thyroid nodule (not recorded which). Some clones in this sample may be carry-over from other donors' samples. Each CDR3 is given with its conserved first and last residue. Each record gives: CDR3 protein, J gene, V gene.

CSASIGGGEYSGNTIYF,TRBJ1-3,TRBV20-1
CASSQEGINEKLFF,TRBJ1-4,TRBV4-3
CASSGTTNEQFF,TRBJ2-1,TRBV10-3
CASSNRDRDSYEQYF,TRBJ2-7,TRBV7-9
CASSHADGDEQYF,TRBJ2-7,TRBV3-1
CASSPVAEVNSPLHF,TRBJ1-6,TRBV6-1
CASSLGLARGTYEQYF,TRBJ2-7,TRBV5-1
CASSHGRLDGIQETQYF,TRBJ2-5,TRBV4-3
CASSLNAWGHILTGELFF,TRBJ2-2,TRBV28
CASSPHRQETQYF,TRBJ2-5,TRBV5-1
CASSLNRGGYGYTF,TRBJ1-2,TRBV27
CASSLVDTQYF,TRBJ2-3,TRBV7-9
CASSPVAGSIGETQYF,TRBJ2-5,TRBV4-1
CASSLGRSPTDTQYF,TRBJ2-3,TRBV5-1
CASSASGIVDTQYF,TRBJ2-3,TRBV25-1
CASSLRGLQGGTEAFF,TRBJ1-1,TRBV19
CASSSQGGPNYGYTF,TRBJ1-2,TRBV6-5
CASSFHPTGNYEQYF,TRBJ2-7,TRBV5-1
CASSSYQETQYF,TRBJ2-5,TRBV5-1
CASSLLTRIYEQYF,TRBJ2-7,TRBV28
CASSGLRSGSYNEQFF,TRBJ2-1,TRBV6-1
CASSFWGLSQFF,TRBJ2-1,TRBV11-2
CASSQDYGTLNGYTF,TRBJ1-2,TRBV14
CASSPTGRDYGYTF,TRBJ1-2,TRBV19
CASTLLPLAKNIQYF,TRBJ2-4,TRBV10-1
CASSEGAGVEQYF,TRBJ2-7,TRBV6-1
CASSIGLRGAEAFF,TRBJ1-1,TRBV19
CASSQGQEGEKLFF,TRBJ1-4,TRBV7-9
CASGEMNTEAFF,TRBJ1-1,TRBV6-1
CASSYTRQGNQPQHF,TRBJ1-5,TRBV6-2/TRBV6-3
CASSEGTGTGINEQYF,TRBJ2-7,TRBV9